Following are 9 T cell receptor beta chains from one sample sequenced in a study of T cell responses to AZD1222 COVID-19 vaccine (dated by TCRdb to the early 2020s). Libraries were built with the immunoSEQ multiplex PCR assay. Not all clones reach the TCRdb copy of this immuneACCESS table, which keeps in-frame sequences only. Checked studies attribute under half of the gap to unresolved V genes and leave the rest unexplained. The sample contains over 110,000 clones, 92% of them found a single time. Clones ranked in the top ten supply over 8.5% of the sample. Taken with the paper, the label for time point translates to: about 28 days (+/-7) after the second vaccine dose. Sequencing used peripheral blood, obtained 28 days after the second AZD1222 dose. These receptor sequences come from an adult who received the AZD1222 COVID-19 vaccine.

V usage is TRBV7-3 and J usage is TRBJ1-3; D is ambiguous. Germline CDR1 is SGHTA and CDR2 is FQGTGA. Trimming left V 6 bases short and J 2 bases short, with 17 bases between. This CDR3 has 16 residues. The CDR3 bases are TGTGCCAGCAGGCCCCCCCGGGATTGTGCTGGAAACACCATATATTTT. This codes for CASRPPRDCAGNTIYF. Based on the CDR3 plus reference TRBV7-3 and TRBJ1-3, the full variable domain is GAGVSQTPSNKVTEKGKYVELRCDPISGHTALYWYRQSLGQGPEFLIYFQGTGAADDSGLPNDRFFAVRPEGSVSTLKIQRTERGDSAVYLCASRPPRDCAGNTIYFGEGSWLTVV.

The chain carries TRBV5-6 and TRBJ2-7; D might be TRBD2 (5 bases). Trimming removed 2 bases at V and 0 bases at J, with 9 bases between. This CDR3 has 14 residues. Germline V CDR1 and CDR2: SGHDT, YYEEEE. CDR3 in amino acids: CASSLSGSSYEQYV. In nucleotides, the CDR3 is TGTGCCAGCAGCTTATCTGGGAGCTCCTACGAGCAGTACGTC.

This rearrangement joins TRBV28 to TRBJ2-5, with D possibly TRBD2 on 6 matching bases. The CDR3 runs 16 residues. From germline, CDR1 is MDHEN and CDR2 SYDVKM. The V gene lost 4 bases and the J gene lost 4 bases, with 19 bases spanning the gap. CDR3 sequence reads: CASSSLAGSAGETQYF. The CDR3 nucleotides are TGTGCCAGCAGTTCCCTGGCGGGGTCAGCGGGAGAGACCCAGTACTTC.

V usage is TRBV9 and J usage is TRBJ2-1; D may be TRBD1 or TRBD2 (5 bases each). Trimming took off 3 bases at V and 2 bases at J, with 15 bases between the two ends. Germline V CDR1 and CDR2: SGDLS, YYNGEE. This CDR3 is 16 amino acids long. CDR3 loop: CASSGGPAQPYNEQFF. Here the CDR3 DNA reads TGTGCCAGCAGCGGGGGACCGGCCCAGCCCTACAATGAGCAGTTCTTC.

Note on this clone: A much larger clone lies one base from this, so it may be a read error. Different DNA sequences within this sample yield the same CDR3. The chain couples TRBV27 to TRBJ1-1; D gene ambiguous. The V end lost 3 bases, the J end lost 5 bases, and 4 bases lay between the germline ends. Germline V gene lookup returns CDR1 MNHEY and CDR2 SMNVEV (reference sequence). The CDR3 runs 11 residues. CDR3 DNA: TGTGCCAGCAGTTTGGGAACTGAAGCTTTCTTT. It is translated as CASSLGTEAFF.

The rearrangement links TRBV18 to TRBJ1-1; D ambiguous. V lost 1 base, J lost 7 bases, and 4 bases lay in between. The CDR3 covers 11 residues. Germline CDR1 is KGHSH and CDR2 is LQKENI. CDR3 residues: CASSPLGEAFF. Here the CDR3 DNA reads TGTGCCAGCTCACCACTGGGTGAAGCTTTCTTT.

The V gene is TRBV11-2, the J gene TRBJ2-7, with D possibly being TRBD2 (6 bases). CDR3 length: 15 residues. The V end was cut by 5 bases, the J end by 3 bases, with 17 bases between. Germline V CDR1 and CDR2: SGHAT, FQNNGV. The CDR3 loop is CASSLSAGRGYEQYF. In DNA form, the CDR3 reads TGTGCCAGCAGCCTCTCCGCGGGGCGGGGCTACGAGCAGTACTTC.

The CDR3 loop reads CASTSDPGSYNEQFF. In DNA form, the CDR3 reads TGTGCCAGCACCTCGGACCCCGGGAGCTACAATGAGCAGTTCTTC. The chain has TRBV11-2 and TRBJ2-1; tentative D call: TRBD2 (6 bases). This CDR3 region has 15 residues. The germline V and J ends were trimmed by 7 bases and 3 bases, with 16 bases remaining between them. Germline CDR1 and CDR2: SGHAT and FQNNGV.

The genes are TRBV7-9 and TRBJ2-1; no clear D. Germline CDR1 SEHNR, CDR2 FQNEAQ (reference sequence). The CDR3 extends over 15 amino acids. The V end lost 2 bases, the J end lost 0 bases, and 8 bases lay between the germline ends. CDR3 nucleotide sequence: TGTGCCAGCAGCTTATCTGGGGTCTCCTACAATGAGCAGTTCTTC. It is translated as CASSLSGVSYNEQFF.